This TCR beta chain was captured by sequencing in a study of vaccination and CD4 T cells after COVID-19. Treatment here: approximately 11-day PBMC culture with coronavirus spike peptide pools or control peptides (ViraFEST assay). CDR1 is MNHEY, CDR2 SMNVEV, per germline (reference sequence). The CDR3 sequence is 15 residues long. With V trimmed by 6 bases and J by 3 bases, 5 bases remained unmatched. The study's findings and limits: Spike mono-reactivity was found in 304 of the 307 vaccine-specific clones identified in convalescent patients.

Oncomine TCR Beta short-read sequencing was applied to DNA from cultured CD4+ T cells. TCRdb passed the PCR reads through MiXCR, listing each CDR3 protein once. This repertoire shows more than 15,000 distinct CDR3 sequences, roughly half found once; its top ten account for about 30%. This clonotype has a handful of counts. What it binds is not known. The chain recombines TRBV27 with TRBJ1-4, with TRBD1 matching over 9 bases. The clonotype originates from a human donor with COVID-19. The sequenced sample was cultured CD4+ T cells from blood, obtained after SARS-CoV-2 vaccination. The CDR3 bases are TGTGCCAGCAGACCACGGGACAGGGCTAATGAAAAACTGTTTTTT. Its translation is CASRPRDRANEKLFF.